This T cell receptor (beta chain) was captured in a study of OX40 agonist ivuxolimab in advanced cancers. Describing the broader study: The costimulatory receptor OX40 (CD134) was targeted by ivuxolimab, a fully human IgG2 agonistic monoclonal antibody. Intravenous ivuxolimab was administered to patients every 2 weeks at six dose levels: 0.01, 0.1, 0.3, 1.5, 3 and 10 mg/kg. Prior anti-PD-1, anti-PD-L1 or anti-CTLA-4 therapy was permitted, and approximately 40% of dose-escalation patients had received checkpoint inhibitors. Of the approximately 50 dose-escalation patients, hepatocellular carcinoma was present in roughly 19, melanoma in some 15, renal cell carcinoma in 9 and head and neck cancer in 9. The paper reports the monotherapy dose-escalation portion (N = 52 patients) of the phase I ivuxolimab trial. Three dose-escalation patients achieved partial responses, one with hepatocellular carcinoma and two with cutaneous melanoma. The point of sequencing TCRbeta in the periphery was to test whether ivuxolimab changed TCR sequence diversity and drove clonal T-cell expansion. A male proportion of roughly 85% and a mean age of around 60 years, ranging from 23 to 79, were recorded for the dose-escalation cohort.

Patients with a history of autoimmune disease or receiving systemic immunosuppression were excluded from the trial. In every dose cohort, peripheral blood was drawn for TCR sequencing at baseline, cycle 4 day 1, and cycle 7 day 1. The samples were taken from a phase I, first-in-human, multicenter, open-label dose-escalation trial of ivuxolimab. Adults with locally advanced or metastatic melanoma, renal cell, hepatocellular, or head and neck squamous cell carcinoma were enrolled in the trial. Before TCR sequencing, CD4+ T cells and CD8+ T cells from peripheral blood were sorted into separate populations. From cysteine to phenylalanine, the CDR3 is 13 amino acids long. The entry retains the CDR3 DNA only, 39 bases that are in frame from base 1. V was cut back by 5 bases and J by 13 bases, leaving a gap of 15 bases between them. The germline V gene (reference sequence) sets CDR1 to SEHNR and CDR2 to FQNEAQ.

On the study overall, not on this receptor specifically: On average, CD8+ T cells showed more expanded clones than CD4+ T cells after ivuxolimab. At doses of 0.1 to 3.0 mg/kg, clonal expansion of both CD4+ and CD8+ blood T cells was observed from baseline to week 6. Partial responders in the 0.1-3.0 mg/kg groups had among the lowest normalized peripheral clonal expansion, especially among CD8+ T cells. Low levels of normalized T-cell clonal expansion were also seen in some patients who did not respond. Which antigens the clonally expanded peripheral T cells were specific for was not determined.

Worth noting for this clone: The specificity of this receptor is unknown. Per-base qualities were not stored, and no clone one base away is much larger.

To sequence the TCRbeta CDR3 region, genomic DNA was isolated from the sorted cells. TCRbeta CDR3 regions were sequenced using the immunoSEQ Assay. TCRdb mirrors the immuneACCESS table, restricted to in-frame sequences. Some clones are absent from its copies; in checked studies, under half trace to an unresolved V gene, and the reason for the others is unknown. The sample table holds tens of thousands of clones, of which more than 65% were seen once. The top ten clonotypes cover 5% to 6% of the sample. The sequenced sample was CD4+ or CD8+ T cells sorted from blood, obtained in a trial of the OX40 agonist ivuxolimab. This receptor was identified in an adult with an advanced solid tumor such as melanoma, head and neck, liver or kidney cancer. The chain uses TRBV7-9 and TRBJ1-6; the D gene is unclear. The DNA sequence is TGTGCCAGCAGCCTGGCAAACAAGGCCCCCCTCCACTTT. The translation is CASSLANKAPLHF. The entire variable domain, with the stretches around the CDR3 drawn from the reference TRBV7-9 and TRBJ1-6 proteins, is DTGVSQNPRHKITKRGQNVTFRCDPISEHNRLYWYRQTLGQGPEFLTYFQNEAQLEKSRLLSDRFSAERPKGSFSTLEIQRTEQGDSAMYLCASSLANKAPLHFGNGTRLTVT.